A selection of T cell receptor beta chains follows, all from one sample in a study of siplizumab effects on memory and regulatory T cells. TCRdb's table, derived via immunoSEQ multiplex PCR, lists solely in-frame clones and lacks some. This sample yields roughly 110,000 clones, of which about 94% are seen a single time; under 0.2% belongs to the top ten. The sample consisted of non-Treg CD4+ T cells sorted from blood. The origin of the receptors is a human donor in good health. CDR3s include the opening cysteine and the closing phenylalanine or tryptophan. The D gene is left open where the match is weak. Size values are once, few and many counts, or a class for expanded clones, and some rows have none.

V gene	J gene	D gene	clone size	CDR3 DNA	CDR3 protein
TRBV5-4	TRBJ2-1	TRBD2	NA	TGTGCCAGCAGCCCAGGGACTAGCGGGGGCCTCTACAATGAGCAGTTCTTC	CASSPGTSGGLYNEQFF
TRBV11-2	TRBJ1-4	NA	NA	TGTGCCAGCAGCCCACGGCCCGCAACTAATGAAAAACTGTTTTTT	CASSPRPATNEKLFF
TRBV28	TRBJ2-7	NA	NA	TGTACCAGCAGTTTTTTCGCCTACGAGCAGTACTTC	CTSSFFAYEQYF
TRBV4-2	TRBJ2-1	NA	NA	TGTGCCAGCAGCTATTCCGGGGTATCCCGTACTGAGCAGTTCTTC	CASSYSGVSRTEQFF
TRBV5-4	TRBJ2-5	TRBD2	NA	TGTGCCAGCAGCCCCACTAGCGGGGGGGACCAAGAGACCCAGTACTTC	CASSPTSGGDQETQYF
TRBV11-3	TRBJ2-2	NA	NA	TGTGCCAGCAGCTCGGGGGTAAACACCGGGGAGCTGTTTTTT	CASSSGVNTGELFF
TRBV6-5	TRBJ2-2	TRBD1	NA	TGTGCCAGCAGTTCGGACAGGGTCACCGGGGAGCTGTTTTTT	CASSSDRVTGELFF
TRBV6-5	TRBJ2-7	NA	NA	TGTGCCAGCCTCCTAGGGGGGAGCCCTACCTACGAGCAGTACTTC	CASLLGGSPTYEQYF
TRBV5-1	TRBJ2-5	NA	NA	TGCGCCAGCAGCTTGAGGACGGCCCAAGAGACCCAGTACTTC	CASSLRTAQETQYF
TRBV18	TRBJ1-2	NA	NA	TGTGCCAGCTCACCAGGGGTCCAGAACTATGGCTACACCTTC	CASSPGVQNYGYTF
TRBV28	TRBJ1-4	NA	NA	TGTGCCAGCAGTTGGATACAGCCAAATGAAAAACTGTTTTTT	CASSWIQPNEKLFF
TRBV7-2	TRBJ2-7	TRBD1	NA	TGTGCCAGCAGAACCATGACAGGGCCACACGAGCAGTACTTC	CASRTMTGPHEQYF
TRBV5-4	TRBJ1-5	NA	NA	TGTGCCAGCAGCTGGGGGGGACCCGGGGGCAATCAGCCCCAGCATTTT	CASSWGGPGGNQPQHF
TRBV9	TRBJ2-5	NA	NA	TGTGCCAGCAGCGTAGTGGCTAGCGAGGCCGAGACCCAGTACTTC	CASSVVASEAETQYF
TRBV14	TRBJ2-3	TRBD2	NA	TGTGCCAGCAGCCAACCGGGGCTAGCGGGGTACACAGATACGCAGTATTTT	CASSQPGLAGYTDTQYF
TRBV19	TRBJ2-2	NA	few	TGTGCCAGTAGTATCCGACAGGATCCGAACACCGGGGAGCTGTTTTTT	CASSIRQDPNTGELFF
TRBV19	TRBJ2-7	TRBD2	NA	TGTGCCAGTAGTATAAGAAGTGGGACTAGCGGGGGCCTCGCCTCCTACGAGCAGTACTTC	CASSIRSGTSGGLASYEQYF
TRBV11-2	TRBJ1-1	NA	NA	TGTGCCAGCAGCTTAGAATTATTGGGCAGTGAAGCTTTCTTT	CASSLELLGSEAFF
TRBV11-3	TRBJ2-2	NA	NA	TGTGCCAGCAGCTTAGGAGGGGGCACCGGGGAGCTGTTTTTT	CASSLGGGTGELFF
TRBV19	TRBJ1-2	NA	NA	TGTGCCAGTAGTATCTTCGGGCCCGGCCCATATGGCTACACCTTC	CASSIFGPGPYGYTF
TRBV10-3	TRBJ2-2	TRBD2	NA	TGTGCCATCAAAACTAGCGGGGGGAACGGGGAGCTGTTTTTT	CAIKTSGGNGELFF
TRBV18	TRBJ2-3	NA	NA	TGTGCCAGCTCATCGTACCAGGGCAGCACAGATACGCAGTATTTT	CASSSYQGSTDTQYF
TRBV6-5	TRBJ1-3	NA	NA	TGTGCCAGCTGCAGCCCGAGCTCTGGAAACACCATATATTTT	CASCSPSSGNTIYF
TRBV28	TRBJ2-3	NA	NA	TGTGCCAGCAGTTTGTCAGTAGATACGCAGTATTTT	CASSLSVDTQYF
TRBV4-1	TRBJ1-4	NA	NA	TGCGCCAGCAGCCACTACCCTTTTGAAAAACTGTTTTTT	CASSHYPFEKLFF
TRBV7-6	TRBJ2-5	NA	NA	TGTGCCAGCAGCTCCACAGGGTTCGAGACCCAGTACTTC	CASSSTGFETQYF
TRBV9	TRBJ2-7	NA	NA	TGTGCCAGCAGCGTAGATTCGGGTCGTTACGAGCAGTACTTC	CASSVDSGRYEQYF
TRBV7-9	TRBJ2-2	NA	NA	TGTGCCAGCAGCTTAACTGTAGGGCACACCGGGGAGCTGTTTTTT	CASSLTVGHTGELFF
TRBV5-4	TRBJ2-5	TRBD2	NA	TGTGCCAGCGGGGGGGTAGGTCAAGAGACCCAGTACTTC	CASGGVGQETQYF
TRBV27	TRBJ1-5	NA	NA	TGTGCCAGCAGTGCGGGCAATCAGCCCCAGCATTTT	CASSAGNQPQHF
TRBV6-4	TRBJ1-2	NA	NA	TGTGCCAGCAGTGACGAGGGGCACTATAACTATGGCTACACCTTC	CASSDEGHYNYGYTF
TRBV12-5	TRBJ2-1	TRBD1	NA	TGTGCTAGTGGTTTGGACGGACAGGGGGTGGAGTTCTTC	CASGLDGQGVEFF
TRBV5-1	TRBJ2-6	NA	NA	TGCGCCAGCAGCTTGGCGGTCAGCTCTGGGGCCAACGTCCTGACTTTC	CASSLAVSSGANVLTF
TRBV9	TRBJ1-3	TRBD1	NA	TGTGCCAGCAGCGTATCCACAGGGGAGAACACCATATATTTT	CASSVSTGENTIYF
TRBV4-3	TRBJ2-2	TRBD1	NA	TGCGCCAGCAGCCCCGTGGACAGGGACGACGGGGAGCTGTTTTTT	CASSPVDRDDGELFF
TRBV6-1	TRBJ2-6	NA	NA	TGTGCCAGCAGTAGTCGGGGAACTGGGGCCAACGTCCTGACTTTC	CASSSRGTGANVLTF
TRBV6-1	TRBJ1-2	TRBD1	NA	TGTGCCAGCAGTGCCTCTCGGACAGGGGCCAACTATGGCTACACCTTC	CASSASRTGANYGYTF
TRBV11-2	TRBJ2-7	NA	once	TGTGCCAGCAGCTTAGTAGGGGGAATAGATGGGGACGAGCAGTACTTC	CASSLVGGIDGDEQYF
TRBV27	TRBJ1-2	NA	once	TGTGCCAGCAGTTTATCCGGGGCTCCAGGGTATGGCTACACCTTC	CASSLSGAPGYGYTF
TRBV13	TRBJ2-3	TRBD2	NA	TGTGCCAGCAGCTCCGTCTCTAGCGGGGGGGGGCCTGACACAGATACGCAGTATTTT	CASSSVSSGGGPDTDTQYF
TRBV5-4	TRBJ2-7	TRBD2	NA	TGTGCCAGCAGCTTTGGCGGGGGGCGCAGATCCTACGAGCAGTACTTC	CASSFGGGRRSYEQYF
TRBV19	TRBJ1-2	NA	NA	TGTGCCAGTAGTATACCCTCAGGACAGAACTATGGCTACACCTTC	CASSIPSGQNYGYTF
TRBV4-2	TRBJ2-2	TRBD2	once	TGTGCCAGCAGTGATAGGGGACTAGCGACTGCCGGGGAGCTGTTTTTT	CASSDRGLATAGELFF
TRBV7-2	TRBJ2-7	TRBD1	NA	TGTGCCAGCAGCCCCTACAGGGGAAGCTCCTACGAGCAGTACTTC	CASSPYRGSSYEQYF
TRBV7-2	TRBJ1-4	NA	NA	TGTGCCAGCAGCTCGCCGGGGGGCAGATCCTCAACTAATGAAAAACTGTTTTTT	CASSSPGGRSSTNEKLFF
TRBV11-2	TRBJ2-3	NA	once	TGTGCCAGCAGCCTATCACCTGTGCCTGGGATTGATACGCAGTATTTT	CASSLSPVPGIDTQYF
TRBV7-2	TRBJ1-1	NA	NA	TGTGCCAGCAGCTCCGAGGACAGTCTGCGTGAAGCTTTCTTT	CASSSEDSLREAFF
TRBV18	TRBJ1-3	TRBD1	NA	TGTGCCAGCTCACTTACGCTTCTACAGGGGGCAAACACCATATATTTT	CASSLTLLQGANTIYF
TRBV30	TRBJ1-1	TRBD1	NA	TGTGCCTGGAGACAGACAGGGTACGGGATGAACACTGAAGCTTTCTTT	CAWRQTGYGMNTEAFF
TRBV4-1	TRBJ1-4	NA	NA	TGCGCCAGCAGCCTGGGTAGCAGGGTAAATGAAAAACTGTTTTTT	CASSLGSRVNEKLFF
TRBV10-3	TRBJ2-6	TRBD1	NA	TGTGCCATCAGTGGACAGGGTGGGGTTTCTGGGGCCAACGTCCTGACTTTC	CAISGQGGVSGANVLTF
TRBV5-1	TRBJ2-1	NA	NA	TGCGCCAGCAGCCCTGACAATGAGCAGTTCTTC	CASSPDNEQFF
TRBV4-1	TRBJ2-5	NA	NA	TGCGCCAGCAGCCAAGAATCGAGGCGGGATGAGACCCAGTACTTC	CASSQESRRDETQYF
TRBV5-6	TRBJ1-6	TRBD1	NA	TGTGCCAGCAGCTTTGGACAGGTGGGATCACCCCTCCACTTT	CASSFGQVGSPLHF
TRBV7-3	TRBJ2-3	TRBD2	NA	TGTGCCAGCAGTCTGCGGGGGGCCGGCACAGATACGCAGTATTTT	CASSLRGAGTDTQYF
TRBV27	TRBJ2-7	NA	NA	TGTGCCAGCAGTCAATCTAGGGGCTGGGAGCAGTACTTC	CASSQSRGWEQYF
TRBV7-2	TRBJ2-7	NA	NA	TGTGCCAGCAGCTTATTGGGCAGTTCTGGCTACGAGCAGTACTTC	CASSLLGSSGYEQYF